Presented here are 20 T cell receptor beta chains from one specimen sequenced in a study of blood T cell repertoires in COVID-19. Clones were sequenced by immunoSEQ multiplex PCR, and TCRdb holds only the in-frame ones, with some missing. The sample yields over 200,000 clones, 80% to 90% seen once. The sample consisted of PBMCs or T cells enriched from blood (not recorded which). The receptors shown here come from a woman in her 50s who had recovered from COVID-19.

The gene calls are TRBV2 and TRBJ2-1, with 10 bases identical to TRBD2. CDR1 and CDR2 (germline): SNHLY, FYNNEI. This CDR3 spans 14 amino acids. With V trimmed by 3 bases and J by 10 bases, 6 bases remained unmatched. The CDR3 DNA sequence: TGTGCCAGCAGTGACTTACTAGCGGGAAGCGAGCAGTTCTTC. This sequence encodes CASSDLLAGSEQFF.

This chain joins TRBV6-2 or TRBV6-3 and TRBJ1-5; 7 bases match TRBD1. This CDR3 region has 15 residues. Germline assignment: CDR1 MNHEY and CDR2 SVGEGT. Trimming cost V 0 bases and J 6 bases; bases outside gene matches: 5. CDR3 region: CASSYSSGDSQPQHF. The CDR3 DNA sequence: TGTGCCAGCAGTTACTCATCAGGGGACAGTCAGCCCCAGCATTTT.

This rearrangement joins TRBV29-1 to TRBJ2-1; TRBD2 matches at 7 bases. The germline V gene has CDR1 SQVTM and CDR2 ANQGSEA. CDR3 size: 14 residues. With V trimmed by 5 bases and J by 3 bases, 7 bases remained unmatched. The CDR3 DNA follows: TGCAGCGTTCGTTCTAGCGGAGACTACAATGAGCAGTTCTTC. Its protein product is CSVRSSGDYNEQFF.

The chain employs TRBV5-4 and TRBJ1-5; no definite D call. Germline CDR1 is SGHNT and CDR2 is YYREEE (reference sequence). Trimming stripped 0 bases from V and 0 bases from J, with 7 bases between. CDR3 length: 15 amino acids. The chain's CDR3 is CASSLVTNSNQPQHF. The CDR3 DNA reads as TGTGCCAGCAGCTTGGTAACAAATAGCAATCAGCCCCAGCATTTT.

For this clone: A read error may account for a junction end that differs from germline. CDR3 sequence (DNA): TGTGCCAGCAGTTCCTGGGACAGGGTCTTATCCCCATCCTTC. It codes for CASSSWDRVLSPSF. The chain has TRBV28 and TRBJ1-2; 9 bases line up with TRBD1. The CDR3 consists of 14 residues. Germline CDR1 MDHEN, CDR2 SYDVKM.

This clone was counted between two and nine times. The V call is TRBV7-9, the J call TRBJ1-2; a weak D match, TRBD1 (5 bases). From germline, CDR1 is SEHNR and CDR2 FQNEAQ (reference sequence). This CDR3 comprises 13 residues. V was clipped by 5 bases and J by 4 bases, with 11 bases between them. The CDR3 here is CASSPQVSYGYTF. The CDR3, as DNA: TGTGCCAGCAGCCCACAGGTCTCCTATGGCTACACCTTC.

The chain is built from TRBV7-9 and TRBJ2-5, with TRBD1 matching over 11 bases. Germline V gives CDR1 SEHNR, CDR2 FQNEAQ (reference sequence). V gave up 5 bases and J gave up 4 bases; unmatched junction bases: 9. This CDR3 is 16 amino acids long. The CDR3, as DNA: TGTGCCAGCAGCAAGCCCAGGGACAGGGGGTTAGAGACCCAGTACTTC. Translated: CASSKPRDRGLETQYF. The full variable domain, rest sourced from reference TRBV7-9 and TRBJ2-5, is DTGVSQNPRHKITKRGQNVTFRCDPISEHNRLYWYRQTLGQGPEFLTYFQNEAQLEKSRLLSDRFSAERPKGSFSTLEIQRTEQGDSAMYLCASSKPRDRGLETQYFGPGTRLLVL.

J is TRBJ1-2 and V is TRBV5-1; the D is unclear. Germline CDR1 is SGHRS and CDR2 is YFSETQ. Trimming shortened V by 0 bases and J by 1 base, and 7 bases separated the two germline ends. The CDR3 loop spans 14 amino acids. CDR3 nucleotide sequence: TGCGCCAGCAGCTTGGCCACAGATAACTATGGCTACACCTTC. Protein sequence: CASSLATDNYGYTF.

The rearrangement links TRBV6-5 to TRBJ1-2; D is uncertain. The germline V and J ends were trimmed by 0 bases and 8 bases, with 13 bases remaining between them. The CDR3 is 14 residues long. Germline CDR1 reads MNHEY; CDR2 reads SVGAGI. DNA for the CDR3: TGTGCCAGCAGTTACTCCCACCCCCACGCGGGCTACACCTTC. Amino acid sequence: CASSYSHPHAGYTF.

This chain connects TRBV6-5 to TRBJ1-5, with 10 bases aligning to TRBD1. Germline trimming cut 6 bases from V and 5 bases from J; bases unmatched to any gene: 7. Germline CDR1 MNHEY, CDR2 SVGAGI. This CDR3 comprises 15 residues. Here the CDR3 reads CASRSGQGSYQPQHF. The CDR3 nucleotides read TGTGCCAGCAGATCGGGACAGGGGTCCTATCAGCCCCAGCATTTT.

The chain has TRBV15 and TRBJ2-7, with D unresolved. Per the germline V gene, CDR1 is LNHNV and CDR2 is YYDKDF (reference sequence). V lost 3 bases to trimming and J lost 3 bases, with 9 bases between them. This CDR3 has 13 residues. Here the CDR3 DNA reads TGTGCCACCAGCAGTGCCTTCAGCTACGAGCAGTACTTC. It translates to CATSSAFSYEQYF. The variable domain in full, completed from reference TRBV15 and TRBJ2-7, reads DAMVIQNPRYQVTQFGKPVTLSCSQTLNHNVMYWYQQKSSQAPKLLFHYYDKDFNNEADTPDNFQSRRPNTSFCFLDIRSPGLGDTAMYLCATSSAFSYEQYFGPGTRLTVT.

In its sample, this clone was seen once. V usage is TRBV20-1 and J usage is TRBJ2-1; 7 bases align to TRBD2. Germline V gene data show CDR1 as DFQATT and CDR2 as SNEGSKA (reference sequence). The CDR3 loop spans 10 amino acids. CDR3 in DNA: TGCAGGACCTCGGGGGGTGAGCAGTTCTTC. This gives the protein CRTSGGEQFF.

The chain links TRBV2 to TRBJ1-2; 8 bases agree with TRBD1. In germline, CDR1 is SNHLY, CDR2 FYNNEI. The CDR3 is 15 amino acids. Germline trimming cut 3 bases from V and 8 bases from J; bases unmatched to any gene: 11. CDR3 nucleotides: TGTGCCAGCAGTGAGAGACAGGGGTATAGGAGCGGCTACACCTTC. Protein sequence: CASSERQGYRSGYTF.

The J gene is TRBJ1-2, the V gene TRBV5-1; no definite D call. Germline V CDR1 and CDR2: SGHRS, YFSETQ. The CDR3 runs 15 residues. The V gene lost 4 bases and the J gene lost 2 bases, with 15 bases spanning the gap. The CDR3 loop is CASSLSTGINYGYTF. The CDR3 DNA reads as TGCGCCAGCAGCCTCTCGACGGGGATCAACTATGGCTACACCTTC.

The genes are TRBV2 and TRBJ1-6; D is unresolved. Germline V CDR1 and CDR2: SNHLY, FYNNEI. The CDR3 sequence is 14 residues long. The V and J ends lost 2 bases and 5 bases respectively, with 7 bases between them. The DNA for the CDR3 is TGTGCCAGCAGTGAACCGTTTAATAATTCACCCCTCCACTTT. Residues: CASSEPFNNSPLHF.

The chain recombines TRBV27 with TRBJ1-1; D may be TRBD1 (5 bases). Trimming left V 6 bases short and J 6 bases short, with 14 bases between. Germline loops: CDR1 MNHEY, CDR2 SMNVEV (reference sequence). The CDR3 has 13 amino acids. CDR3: CASRESREAEAFF. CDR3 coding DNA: TGTGCCAGCAGAGAGTCCAGGGAGGCTGAAGCTTTCTTT.

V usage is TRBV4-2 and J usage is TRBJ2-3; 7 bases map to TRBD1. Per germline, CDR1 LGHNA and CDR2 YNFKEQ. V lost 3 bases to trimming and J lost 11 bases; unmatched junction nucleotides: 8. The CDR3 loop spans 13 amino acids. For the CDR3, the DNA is TGTGCCAGCAGCCAGAACAGGGGAGCGCAGCAGTATTTT. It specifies CASSQNRGAQQYF.

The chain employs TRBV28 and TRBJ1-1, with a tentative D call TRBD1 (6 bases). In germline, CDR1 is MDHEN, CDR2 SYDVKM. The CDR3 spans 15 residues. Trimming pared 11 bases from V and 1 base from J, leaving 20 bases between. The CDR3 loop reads CAGKGRDTWNTEAFF. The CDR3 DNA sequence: TGTGCCGGCAAGGGGAGGGACACTTGGAACACTGAAGCTTTCTTT.

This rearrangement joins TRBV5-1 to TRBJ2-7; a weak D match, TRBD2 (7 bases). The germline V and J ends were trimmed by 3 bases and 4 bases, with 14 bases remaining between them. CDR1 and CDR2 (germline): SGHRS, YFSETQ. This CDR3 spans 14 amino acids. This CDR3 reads CASSSGEGWYEQYF. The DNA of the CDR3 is TGCGCCAGCAGCTCAGGGGAGGGGTGGTACGAGCAGTACTTC.

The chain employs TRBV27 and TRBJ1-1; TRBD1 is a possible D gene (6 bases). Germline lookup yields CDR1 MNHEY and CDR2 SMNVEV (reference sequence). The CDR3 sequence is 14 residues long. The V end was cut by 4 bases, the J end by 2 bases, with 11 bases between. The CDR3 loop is CASSSAGANTEAFF. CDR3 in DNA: TGTGCCAGCAGTTCGGCAGGGGCTAACACTGAAGCTTTCTTT.